This is a list of T cell receptor beta chains from one sample in a study of cytomegalovirus exposure and HLA in healthy donors. Measured with immunoSEQ multiplex PCR; TCRdb has only the in-frame clones, and not every one. Of approximately 190,000 clones in the sample, roughly 80% are singletons; the top ten hold roughly 6.7%. Source material: PBMCs. The receptors originated from a man aged 40-49 years in good health and CMV-seropositive. Each CDR3 is given with its conserved first and last residue.

j_call v_call cdr3_aa
TRBJ2-7 TRBV7-2 CASTAAGQGAYEQYF
TRBJ2-5 TRBV27 CASSLDRGHGETQYF
TRBJ2-7 TRBV11-2 CASSLDGLPYEQYF
TRBJ1-1 TRBV4-2 CASSQEATMNTEAFF
TRBJ1-2 TRBV5-1 CASSARQGATYGYTF
TRBJ1-5 TRBV28 CASSLPGGKVSNQPQHF
TRBJ1-1 TRBV21-1 CASSKGSRGRPDTEAFF
TRBJ1-2 TRBV4-3 CASSQDPGTGAGYTF
TRBJ1-4 TRBV18 CASSPWPLTTNEKLFF
TRBJ2-3 TRBV7-3 CASSLNGDTDTQYF
TRBJ1-5 TRBV15 CATSRPTGGQPQHF
TRBJ1-4 TRBV29-1 CSARDRGGEKLFF
TRBJ1-4 TRBV29-1 CSVETGTGSNEKLFF
TRBJ2-5 TRBV5-8 CASSSRLYF
TRBJ2-5 TRBV7-2 CASSSDYQETQYF
TRBJ2-7 TRBV29-1 CSVGTGTYEQYF
TRBJ2-5 TRBV13 CASSFTPAETQYF
TRBJ2-3 TRBV27 CASSTSGGGADTQYF
TRBJ1-1 TRBV6-5 CASRRGSLNTEAFF
TRBJ2-1 TRBV27 CAIPPGTGPYNEQFF
TRBJ2-2 TRBV2 CASSSRQNTGELFF
TRBJ1-6 TRBV11-2 CASSRTPGEPLHF
TRBJ1-2 TRBV19 CASSNGQGNYGYTF
TRBJ2-7 TRBV28 CASSLGGALVQYF
TRBJ2-7 TRBV27 CASRRQGPYEQYF
TRBJ1-2 TRBV18 CASSPSGGYGYTF
TRBJ2-3 TRBV2 CASSSSGGSDTQYF
TRBJ1-6 TRBV5-1 CASSLAAGFDSPLHF
TRBJ2-7 TRBV9 CASSLLAGGIHEQYF
TRBJ1-2 TRBV19 CASRHPEGRGNYGYTF
TRBJ2-1 TRBV30 CAWSGRGGSYNEQFF
TRBJ2-1 TRBV7-2 CASSLRQGNEQFF
TRBJ1-5 TRBV6-6 CASSSMGGGRNQPQHF
TRBJ1-4 TRBV7-2 CASSKDRGREKLFF
TRBJ2-7 TRBV29-1 CSVGRSGHEQYF
TRBJ1-1 TRBV7-9 CASSLVGASTEAFF
TRBJ1-1 TRBV11-3 CASSLKQNTEAFF
TRBJ1-1 TRBV4-3 CASSPGQGLNTEAFF
TRBJ1-1 TRBV27 CASSSQGFVEAFF
TRBJ2-4 TRBV4-2 CASSQGQSKNIQYF
TRBJ2-3 TRBV9 CASSSPAGGISSTDTQYF
TRBJ2-7 TRBV14 CASSQVTGLTYEQYF
TRBJ1-2 TRBV5-4 CASSEPGQGVGYGYTF
TRBJ2-5 TRBV5-1 CASSQAGGGETQYF
TRBJ2-2 TRBV28 CASSYTGNTGELFF
TRBJ2-6 TRBV2 CASSTGRTGANVLTF
TRBJ1-1 TRBV6-5 CASRLEAGQWGAFF
TRBJ1-1 TRBV29-1 CSVADRGGEAFF
TRBJ2-7 TRBV7-2 CASSRRRVSYEQYF
TRBJ1-1 TRBV9 CASSGRTGGNTEAFF